The source of this T cell receptor (beta chain) is a study of T cell responses to AZD1222 COVID-19 vaccine (dated by TCRdb to about 2021). Background on the whole study: AZD1222 recipients with second doses at about 4 weeks or about 12 weeks were pooled, because spike-specific TCR depth and breadth did not differ between schedules. TCR sequencing was performed for about 250 trial participants, of whom about 200 were given two doses of AZD1222 and some 26 were given two doses of MenACWY control vaccine. Trial participants were enrolled by age into subgroups of 18-55, 56-69 and 70-plus years, and roughly 150, 30 and 60 TCR-sequenced participants, respectively, were included in these subgroups.

The CDR3 regions of human TCRbeta chains were subjected to immunosequencing. As for the authors' bioinformatics: TCRs in the repertoires were matched against a reference library of SARS-CoV-2-specific TCRs that had been generated with the MIRA antigen-specificity platform. Breadth meant the fraction of unique TCRs that were SARS-CoV-2-associated, whereas depth meant the fraction of total T cells that were SARS-CoV-2-associated. Using the MIRA data, every spike-specific TCR was mapped to the spike region that the TCR reacted to and assigned to either a CD4 or a CD8 class. Log10-transformed breadth and depth values were compared by one-way ANOVA with Sidak's multiple comparisons tests. TCRdb took this table from immuneACCESS and kept in-frame rearrangements with V and J called. Such tables lack part of the clones; where checked against another copy, unresolved V genes explain under half of the gap, and the rest is unexplained. V, J and clone size derive from that table, while D and trimming were established from the DNA sequence. The sample records under 150,000 clones, about 90% of which are singletons. The ten largest make up roughly 5% of the sample.

From a lookup of the germline V gene, CDR1 and CDR2 are SGHTA and FQGNSA. The V and J ends are trimmed by 5 bases and 2 bases, leaving 17 bases between them. The cysteine opens and the phenylalanine closes a CDR3 of 16 amino acids. The retained sequence is limited to the CDR3, 48 bases, with the frame set at the first base. Sample time point, as interpreted from the label and publication: baseline before first vaccination. Vaccinee samples were obtained from the UK trials COV001 and COV002, which included a single-blind randomized controlled phase 2/3 trial of AZD1222 (ChAdOx1 nCoV-19) in healthy adults. For TCRbeta chain sequencing, PBMC samples were collected from trial participants at day 0 and at day 28 after the second dose. General findings and caveats noted by the study authors: Nearly half of unique spike-specific TCRs reportedly recognized epitopes outside regions mutated in the B.1.351 and B.1.1.7 variants. Participants were mostly white British and included more females than males, and it was suggested by the authors that clonal diversity may have been underestimated. CD4 TCRs associated with the vaccine covered the entire spike protein, and the dominant responses were in regions 160-218 and 743-854. No day 14 peak-response samples were available, so repertoires were characterized only after the peak T cell response. Only 5 to 7 AZD1222 recipients were SARS-CoV-2 seropositive at baseline, limiting conclusions about previously exposed vaccinees. Spike-specific TCR breadth and depth rose significantly after two AZD1222 doses compared with day 0 and with MenACWY recipients. In the small 56-69-year group, the increase in depth fell short of significance, most likely because of low power.

For this clone: The antigen this receptor binds is unknown. No base-level quality is on record; no much larger clone is a single base apart.

The rearrangement combines TRBV7-2 with TRBJ2-3, and TRBD1 may be the D gene, going by 5 matching bases. The material was peripheral blood, obtained on day 0 of AZD1222 vaccination. The TCR comes from an adult in good health. This receptor has the CDR3 CASSLYFREYTDTQYF. The DNA reads as follows: TGTGCCAGCAGCCTATATTTCAGGGAATACACAGATACGCAGTATTTT.